This TCR beta chain was profiled in a study of cytomegalovirus exposure and HLA in healthy donors. Study information: Sequencing of 150 million to 200 million T cells in an earlier analysis found 90 million to 120 million unique TCR beta sequences.

Study-wide results and caveats: Under in vitro conditions, a few CMV-associated chains were confirmed as specific for CMV antigens. Excluded: some indistinguishable V segments such as TRBV6-2 and TRBV6-3. Clonal expansion was found to be greater in HLA-associated TCR beta chains than in equally common others in a later analysis.

The trim removed 3 bases at V and 2 bases at J, leaving 7 bases unmatched. CDR1 is SQVTM, CDR2 ANQGSEA, per germline. This CDR3 is 16 amino acids long. As for this clone: Its target is unknown.

This PCR relied on a set of 60 Vbeta primers and 13 Jbeta primers. Assay used: immunoSEQ multiplex PCR; TCRdb lists only in-frame clones, some missing. This sample's table has 130,000 or so clones. The V gene is TRBV29-1, the J gene TRBJ2-3; 11 bases agree with TRBD2. Specimen: PBMCs. This sequence was found in a woman between 18 and 29 years old in good health and CMV-seronegative. Here the CDR3 reads CSVEMASGRPTDTQYF. Here the CDR3 DNA reads TGCAGCGTTGAGATGGCTAGCGGGAGGCCCACAGATACGCAGTATTTT.